These T cell receptor beta chains were read from a single sample in a study of glioma-infiltrating T cells. TCRdb reprocessed the multiplex PCR reads via MiXCR and lists one record per CDR3 protein. The data contain 90,000 to 110,000 distinct CDR3 sequences, around 25% of them singletons. Sequenced sample: glioma tissue, nonneoplastic brain tissue, or PBMCs (not recorded which). These receptors all come from a human donor with low-grade glioma or glioblastoma, undergoing nonglioma brain surgery, or in good health (not recorded which). CDR3s include the opening cysteine and the closing phenylalanine or tryptophan. D genes are given only for firm matches. Some rows mark clone size as missing; the rest say once, few, many or name a class of expanded clone.

clone_size: many; v_call: TRBV7-2; j_call: TRBJ1-1; d_call: .; cdr3_aa: CASSTARGRRNTEAFF; cdr3_nt: TGTGCCAGCAGCACCGCCCGGGGCCGACGGAACACTGAAGCTTTCTTT
clone_size: few; v_call: TRBV14; j_call: TRBJ2-5; d_call: TRBD1; cdr3_aa: CASSQGTGGPRYQETQYF; cdr3_nt: TGTGCCAGCAGCCAGGGGACAGGGGGCCCTCGGTACCAAGAGACCCAGTACTTC
clone_size: many; v_call: TRBV5-4; j_call: TRBJ2-2; d_call: .; cdr3_aa: CASSANTGELFF; cdr3_nt: TGTGCCAGCAGCGCGAACACCGGGGAGCTGTTTTTT
clone_size: .; v_call: TRBV29-1; j_call: TRBJ2-7; d_call: .; cdr3_aa: CSVDSDEQYF; cdr3_nt: TGCAGCGTTGACAGCGACGAGCAGTACTTC
clone_size: many; v_call: TRBV6-1; j_call: TRBJ2-5; d_call: .; cdr3_aa: CASSVDRRQETQYF; cdr3_nt: TGTGCCAGCAGTGTCGACAGACGCCAAGAGACCCAGTACTTC
clone_size: many; v_call: TRBV12-3/TRBV12-4; j_call: TRBJ1-2; d_call: .; cdr3_aa: CASRVDTNYGYTF; cdr3_nt: TGTGCCAGCAGGGTGGACACCAACTATGGCTACACCTTC
clone_size: many; v_call: TRBV7-2; j_call: TRBJ1-6; d_call: .; cdr3_aa: CASSLTSLSNSPLHF; cdr3_nt: TGTGCCAGCAGCTTGACTTCTCTAAGTAATTCACCCCTCCACTTT
clone_size: many; v_call: TRBV15; j_call: TRBJ2-5; d_call: TRBD2; cdr3_aa: CATSRTRELETQYF; cdr3_nt: TGTGCCACCAGCAGAACGCGGGAGTTGGAGACCCAGTACTTC
clone_size: many; v_call: TRBV20-1; j_call: TRBJ2-3; d_call: .; cdr3_aa: CSARDSAGTDTQYF; cdr3_nt: TGCAGTGCTAGAGATTCGGCAGGCACAGATACGCAGTATTTT
clone_size: .; v_call: TRBV12-3/TRBV12-4; j_call: TRBJ1-1; d_call: .; cdr3_aa: CASTPKAVNTEAFF; cdr3_nt: TGTGCCAGCACCCCCAAGGCTGTGAACACTGAAGCTTTCTTT
clone_size: many; v_call: TRBV20-1; j_call: TRBJ2-1; d_call: .; cdr3_aa: CSARAPTAVSSYNEQFF; cdr3_nt: TGCAGTGCTAGAGCCCCGACTGCCGTTAGCTCCTACAATGAGCAGTTCTTC
clone_size: many; v_call: TRBV6-1; j_call: TRBJ2-7; d_call: TRBD1; cdr3_aa: CASKMDRDSYEQYF; cdr3_nt: TGTGCCAGCAAAATGGACAGGGACTCCTACGAGCAGTACTTC
clone_size: many; v_call: TRBV9; j_call: TRBJ2-1; d_call: .; cdr3_aa: CASSVVGSSYNEQFF; cdr3_nt: TGTGCCAGCAGCGTAGTCGGGAGCTCCTACAATGAGCAGTTCTTC
clone_size: many; v_call: TRBV5-1; j_call: TRBJ2-1; d_call: .; cdr3_aa: CASSLGTENEQFF; cdr3_nt: TGCGCCAGCAGCTTGGGGACAGAGAATGAGCAGTTCTTC
clone_size: .; v_call: TRBV20-1; j_call: TRBJ2-3; d_call: TRBD2; cdr3_aa: CIVPGLALPDTQYF; cdr3_nt: TGCATTGTCCCGGGACTAGCCCTACCAGATACGCAGTATTTT
clone_size: .; v_call: TRBV5-1; j_call: TRBJ1-1; d_call: TRBD1; cdr3_aa: CASSFQGAVEAFF; cdr3_nt: TGCGCCAGCAGCTTCCAGGGGGCGGTTGAAGCTTTCTTT
clone_size: many; v_call: TRBV7-2; j_call: TRBJ1-5; d_call: .; cdr3_aa: CASSLVLTSNQPQHF; cdr3_nt: TGTGCCAGCAGCTTAGTATTAACCAGCAATCAGCCCCAGCATTTT
clone_size: few; v_call: TRBV2; j_call: TRBJ2-5; d_call: .; cdr3_aa: CAPCRIQETQYF; cdr3_nt: TGTGCCCCGTGCAGGATCCAAGAGACCCAGTACTTC
clone_size: many; v_call: TRBV6-1; j_call: TRBJ1-5; d_call: TRBD1; cdr3_aa: CASSHSGGQGIRQPQHF; cdr3_nt: TGTGCCAGCAGTCACTCGGGAGGACAGGGCATAAGACAGCCCCAGCATTTT
clone_size: many; v_call: TRBV28; j_call: TRBJ1-1; d_call: .; cdr3_aa: CASRGTRGGTEAFF; cdr3_nt: TGTGCCAGCAGGGGGACACGGGGCGGAACTGAAGCTTTCTTT
clone_size: many; v_call: TRBV5-1; j_call: TRBJ2-5; d_call: .; cdr3_aa: CASSPQAVQETQYF; cdr3_nt: TGCGCCAGCAGCCCTCAGGCGGTCCAAGAGACCCAGTACTTC
clone_size: many; v_call: TRBV6-2/TRBV6-3; j_call: TRBJ2-3; d_call: TRBD2; cdr3_aa: CASSYSQGKSGRAHQYF; cdr3_nt: TGTGCCAGCAGTTACAGCCAGGGAAAAAGCGGGAGGGCCCATCAGTATTTT
clone_size: .; v_call: TRBV20-1; j_call: TRBJ1-2; d_call: TRBD1; cdr3_aa: CSASSSDRASYGYTF; cdr3_nt: TGCAGTGCCAGCAGCTCGGACAGGGCCTCCTATGGCTACACCTTC
clone_size: few; v_call: TRBV29-1; j_call: TRBJ2-7; d_call: .; cdr3_aa: CSVGYRDEQYF; cdr3_nt: TGCAGCGTTGGTTACAGGGACGAGCAGTACTTC
clone_size: many; v_call: TRBV20-1; j_call: TRBJ2-1; d_call: .; cdr3_aa: CSARGQVQGDNEQFF; cdr3_nt: TGCAGTGCTAGAGGACAGGTCCAAGGGGACAATGAGCAGTTCTTC
clone_size: .; v_call: TRBV19; j_call: TRBJ1-1; d_call: .; cdr3_aa: CASGIYRRDTEAFF; cdr3_nt: TGTGCCAGTGGTATCTACAGGAGGGACACTGAAGCTTTCTTT
clone_size: many; v_call: TRBV29-1; j_call: TRBJ2-7; d_call: .; cdr3_aa: CSVESPGVNF; cdr3_nt: TGCAGCGTTGAGTCCCCAGGTGTGAACTTC
clone_size: .; v_call: TRBV5-4; j_call: TRBJ2-6; d_call: .; cdr3_aa: CASSLNREDVGWANVLTF; cdr3_nt: TGTGCCAGCAGCTTGAACAGGGAAGACGTTGGCTGGGCCAACGTCCTGACTTTC
clone_size: many; v_call: TRBV25-1; j_call: TRBJ2-4; d_call: .; cdr3_aa: CASSEAGSELIQYF; cdr3_nt: TGTGCCAGCAGTGAAGCCGGCAGCGAATTAATTCAGTACTTC
clone_size: many; v_call: TRBV9; j_call: TRBJ2-3; d_call: TRBD1; cdr3_aa: CASSPWTGGADTQYF; cdr3_nt: TGTGCCAGCAGCCCCTGGACAGGGGGGGCAGATACGCAGTATTTT
clone_size: many; v_call: TRBV2; j_call: TRBJ2-3; d_call: TRBD1; cdr3_aa: CASSENRGDTDTQYF; cdr3_nt: TGTGCCAGCAGTGAAAACAGGGGGGACACAGATACGCAGTATTTT
clone_size: many; v_call: TRBV4-3; j_call: TRBJ1-2; d_call: .; cdr3_aa: CASSQAYPENYGYTF; cdr3_nt: TGCGCCAGCAGCCAAGCATATCCAGAGAACTATGGCTACACCTTC
clone_size: .; v_call: TRBV3-1; j_call: TRBJ1-1; d_call: .; cdr3_aa: CASSQDQGTTEAFF; cdr3_nt: TGTGCCAGCAGCCAAGACCAGGGAACCACTGAAGCTTTCTTT
clone_size: .; v_call: TRBV28; j_call: TRBJ1-1; d_call: .; cdr3_aa: CASRPAGAEAFF; cdr3_nt: TGTGCCAGCAGACCCGCGGGTGCTGAAGCCTTCTTT
clone_size: many; v_call: TRBV10-3; j_call: TRBJ1-5; d_call: .; cdr3_aa: CAISAGFNQPQHF; cdr3_nt: TGTGCCATCAGTGCAGGGTTTAACCAGCCCCAGCATTTT
clone_size: many; v_call: TRBV6-1; j_call: TRBJ1-2; d_call: TRBD1; cdr3_aa: CASSPPSPGGANYGYTF; cdr3_nt: TGTGCCAGCAGTCCGCCGAGCCCAGGGGGAGCTAACTATGGCTACACCTTC
clone_size: many; v_call: TRBV20-1; j_call: TRBJ2-1; d_call: TRBD2; cdr3_aa: CSARDARTSGDYNEQFF; cdr3_nt: TGCAGTGCTAGAGATGCCCGGACTAGCGGGGACTACAATGAGCAGTTCTTC
clone_size: many; v_call: TRBV7-9; j_call: TRBJ1-1; d_call: .; cdr3_aa: CASSRQTALNTEAFF; cdr3_nt: TGTGCCAGCAGCCGTCAGACAGCCCTGAACACTGAAGCTTTCTTT
clone_size: many; v_call: TRBV7-2; j_call: TRBJ2-5; d_call: .; cdr3_aa: CASSLDPGRRETQYF; cdr3_nt: TGTGCCAGCAGCTTAGACCCGGGACGAAGGGAGACCCAGTACTTC
clone_size: .; v_call: TRBV7-9; j_call: TRBJ2-7; d_call: .; cdr3_aa: CASSLGQFYEKYF; cdr3_nt: TGTGCCAGCAGCTTAGGACAGTTCTACGAGAAGTACTTC
clone_size: large; v_call: TRBV18; j_call: TRBJ1-2; d_call: .; cdr3_aa: CASSPDVYGYGYTF; cdr3_nt: TGTGCCAGCTCACCAGATGTATACGGGTATGGCTACACCTTC
clone_size: many; v_call: TRBV29-1; j_call: TRBJ2-7; d_call: .; cdr3_aa: CSVGPGTYEQYF; cdr3_nt: TGCAGCGTCGGGCCAGGGACCTACGAGCAGTACTTC
clone_size: many; v_call: TRBV19; j_call: TRBJ2-1; d_call: .; cdr3_aa: CASKPRQPYNEQFF; cdr3_nt: TGTGCCAGTAAGCCGCGCCAGCCTTACAATGAGCAGTTCTTC
clone_size: many; v_call: TRBV24-1; j_call: TRBJ2-5; d_call: .; cdr3_aa: CATSDPVRDRETQYF; cdr3_nt: TGTGCCACCAGTGACCCCGTCAGGGACCGAGAGACCCAGTACTTC
clone_size: many; v_call: TRBV29-1; j_call: TRBJ2-3; d_call: TRBD2; cdr3_aa: CSVQGLADVYGTDTQYF; cdr3_nt: TGCAGCGTTCAGGGACTAGCGGACGTCTATGGTACAGATACGCAGTATTTT
clone_size: many; v_call: TRBV3-1; j_call: TRBJ2-7; d_call: .; cdr3_aa: CASSLGRGYEQYF; cdr3_nt: TGTGCCAGCAGTCTGGGACGGGGCTACGAGCAGTACTTC
clone_size: many; v_call: TRBV7-9; j_call: TRBJ2-1; d_call: .; cdr3_aa: CASSLALLEQFF; cdr3_nt: TGTGCCAGCAGCTTAGCCCTTTTGGAGCAGTTCTTC
clone_size: .; v_call: TRBV5-1; j_call: TRBJ2-5; d_call: .; cdr3_aa: CASSLSGRVETQYF; cdr3_nt: TGCGCCAGCAGCTTGAGCGGGCGAGTAGAGACCCAGTACTTC
clone_size: .; v_call: TRBV2; j_call: TRBJ1-5; d_call: TRBD1; cdr3_aa: CASTENQGDGQPQHF; cdr3_nt: TGTGCCAGCACCGAAAATCAGGGGGACGGACAGCCCCAGCATTTT
clone_size: many; v_call: TRBV15; j_call: TRBJ2-5; d_call: TRBD1; cdr3_aa: CATSTGGQETQYF; cdr3_nt: TGTGCCACCAGCACAGGGGGCCAAGAGACCCAGTACTTC
clone_size: few; v_call: TRBV10-1; j_call: TRBJ2-6; d_call: .; cdr3_aa: CASHTDRSAGANVLTF; cdr3_nt: TGCGCCTCCCACACCGATCGGTCCGCTGGGGCCAACGTCCTGACTTTC
clone_size: many; v_call: TRBV11-3; j_call: TRBJ2-3; d_call: .; cdr3_aa: CASSLNNRDTQYF; cdr3_nt: TGTGCCAGCAGCTTAAATAACAGGGATACGCAGTATTTT
clone_size: .; v_call: TRBV4-3; j_call: TRBJ2-1; d_call: .; cdr3_aa: CASSQVGALVEQFF; cdr3_nt: TGCGCCAGCAGCCAAGTGGGGGCCTTAGTTGAGCAGTTCTTC
clone_size: .; v_call: TRBV30; j_call: TRBJ1-1; d_call: TRBD1; cdr3_aa: CAWSPVQGLAEAFF; cdr3_nt: TGTGCCTGGAGCCCGGTACAGGGGCTCGCTGAAGCTTTCTTT
clone_size: few; v_call: TRBV12-3/TRBV12-4; j_call: TRBJ2-7; d_call: TRBD2; cdr3_aa: CASNSETSGYEQYF; cdr3_nt: TGTGCCAGTAACTCCGAGACTAGCGGTTACGAGCAGTACTTC
clone_size: .; v_call: TRBV6-5; j_call: TRBJ2-7; d_call: .; cdr3_aa: CASSCGSNRYEQYF; cdr3_nt: TGTGCCAGCAGTTGTGGCAGCAACCGCTACGAGCAGTACTTC
clone_size: many; v_call: TRBV7-9; j_call: TRBJ2-5; d_call: TRBD2; cdr3_aa: CASSLQRGLAQETQYF; cdr3_nt: TGTGCCAGCAGCCTCCAGCGGGGACTAGCCCAAGAGACCCAGTACTTC
clone_size: many; v_call: TRBV7-2; j_call: TRBJ1-3; d_call: TRBD1; cdr3_aa: CASSFRDRGIGNTIYF; cdr3_nt: TGTGCCAGCAGCTTCCGGGACAGGGGGATCGGAAACACCATATATTTT
clone_size: few; v_call: TRBV12-3/TRBV12-4; j_call: TRBJ1-1; d_call: .; cdr3_aa: CASSSGVAAEAFF; cdr3_nt: TGTGCCAGCAGTTCAGGGGTTGCGGCTGAAGCTTTCTTT